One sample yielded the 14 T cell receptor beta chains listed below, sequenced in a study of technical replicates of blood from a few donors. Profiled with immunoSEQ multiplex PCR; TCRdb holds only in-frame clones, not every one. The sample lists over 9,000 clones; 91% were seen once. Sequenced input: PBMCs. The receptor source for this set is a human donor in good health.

Written as DNA, the CDR3 is TGCAGCGTTCCTAGCGGGAGCAGGGGTACGCAGTATTTT. This gives the protein CSVPSGSRGTQYF. V and J are TRBV29-1 and TRBJ2-3, with 10 bases that match TRBD2. V was pared by 5 bases and J by 8 bases, with 7 bases of the junction left unmatched. The CDR3 spans 13 residues. The germline V gene encodes CDR1 SQVTM and CDR2 ANQGSEA.

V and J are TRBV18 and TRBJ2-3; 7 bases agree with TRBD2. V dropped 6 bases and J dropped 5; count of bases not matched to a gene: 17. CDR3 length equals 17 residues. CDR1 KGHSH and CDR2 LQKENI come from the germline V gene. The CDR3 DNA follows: TGTGCCAGCTCTCAAGCGACTAGCCGGAGGGGTGGAGATACGCAGTATTTT. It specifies CASSQATSRRGGDTQYF.

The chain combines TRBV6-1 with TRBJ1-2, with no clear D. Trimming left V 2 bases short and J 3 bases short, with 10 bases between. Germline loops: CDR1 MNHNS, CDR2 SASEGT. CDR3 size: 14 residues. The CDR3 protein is CASSEIGLDYGYTF. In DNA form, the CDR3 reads TGTGCCAGCAGTGAAATCGGGTTAGACTATGGCTACACCTTC.

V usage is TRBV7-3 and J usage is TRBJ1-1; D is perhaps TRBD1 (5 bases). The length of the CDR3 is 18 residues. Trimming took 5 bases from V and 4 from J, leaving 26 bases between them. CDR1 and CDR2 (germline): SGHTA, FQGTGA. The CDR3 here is CASSPTPRGDGAGTEAFF. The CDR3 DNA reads TGTGCCAGCAGCCCGACCCCTCGGGGGGATGGGGCTGGCACTGAAGCTTTCTTT.

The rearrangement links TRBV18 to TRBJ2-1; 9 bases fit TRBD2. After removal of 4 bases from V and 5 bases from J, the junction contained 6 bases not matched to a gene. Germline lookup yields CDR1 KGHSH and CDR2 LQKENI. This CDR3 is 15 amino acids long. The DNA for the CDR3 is TGTGCCAGCTCACGCGGAGCGGGAGGTCACAATGAGCAGTTCTTC. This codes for CASSRGAGGHNEQFF.

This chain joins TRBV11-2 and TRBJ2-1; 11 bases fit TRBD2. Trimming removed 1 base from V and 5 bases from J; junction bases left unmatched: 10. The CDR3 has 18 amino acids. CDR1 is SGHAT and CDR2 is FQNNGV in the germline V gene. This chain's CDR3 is CASSLGLAGGRRNNEQFF. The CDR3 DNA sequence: TGTGCCAGCAGCTTAGGCCTAGCGGGAGGACGGCGAAACAATGAGCAGTTCTTC.

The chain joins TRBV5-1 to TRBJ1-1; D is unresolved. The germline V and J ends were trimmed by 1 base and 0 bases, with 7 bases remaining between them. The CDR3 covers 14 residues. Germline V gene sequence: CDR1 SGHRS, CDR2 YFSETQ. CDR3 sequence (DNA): TGCGCCAGCAGCTTGAATGCAGTGAACACTGAAGCTTTCTTT. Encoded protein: CASSLNAVNTEAFF.

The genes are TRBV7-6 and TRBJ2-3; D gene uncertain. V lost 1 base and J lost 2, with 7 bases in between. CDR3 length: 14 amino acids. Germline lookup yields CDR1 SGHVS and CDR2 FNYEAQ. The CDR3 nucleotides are TGTGCCAGCAGCTTAGACTCTTCCACAGATACGCAGTATTTT. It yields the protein CASSLDSSTDTQYF. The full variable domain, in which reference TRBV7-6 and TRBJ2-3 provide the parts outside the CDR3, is GAGVSQSPRYKVTKRGQDVALRCDPISGHVSLYWYRQALGQGPEFLTYFNYEAQQDKSGLPNDRFSAERPEGSISTLTIQRTEQRDSAMYRCASSLDSSTDTQYFGPGTRLTVL.

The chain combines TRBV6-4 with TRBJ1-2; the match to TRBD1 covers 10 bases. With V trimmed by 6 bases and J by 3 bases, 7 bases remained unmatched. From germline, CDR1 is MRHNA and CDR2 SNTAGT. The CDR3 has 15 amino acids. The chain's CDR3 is CASSVTGGADYGYTF. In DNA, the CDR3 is TGTGCCAGCAGCGTGACAGGGGGCGCTGACTATGGCTACACCTTC.

The CDR3 nucleotides are TGTGCCAGCAGCCCGCCGAGGTTTCGGACAGGACAGCAAGAGACCCAGTACTTC. Amino acids: CASSPPRFRTGQQETQYF. The chain couples TRBV7-8 to TRBJ2-5, with 7 bases fitting TRBD1. With V trimmed by 5 bases and J by 2 bases, 17 bases remained unmatched. The CDR3 has 18 residues. CDR1 SGHVS and CDR2 FQNEAQ come from the germline V gene.

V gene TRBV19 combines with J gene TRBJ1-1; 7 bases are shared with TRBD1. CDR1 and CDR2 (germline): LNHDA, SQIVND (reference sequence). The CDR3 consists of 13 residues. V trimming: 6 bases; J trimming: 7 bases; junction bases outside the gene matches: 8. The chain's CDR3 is CASSPRGQVEAFF. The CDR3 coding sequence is TGTGCCAGTAGCCCCCGAGGACAGGTTGAAGCTTTCTTT.

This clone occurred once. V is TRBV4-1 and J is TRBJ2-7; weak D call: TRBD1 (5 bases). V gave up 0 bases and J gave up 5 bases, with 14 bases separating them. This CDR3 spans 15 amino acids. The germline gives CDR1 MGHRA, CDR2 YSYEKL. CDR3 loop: CASSQDIGAYNEQYF. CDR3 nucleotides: TGCGCCAGCAGCCAAGATATTGGGGCTTATAACGAGCAGTACTTC.

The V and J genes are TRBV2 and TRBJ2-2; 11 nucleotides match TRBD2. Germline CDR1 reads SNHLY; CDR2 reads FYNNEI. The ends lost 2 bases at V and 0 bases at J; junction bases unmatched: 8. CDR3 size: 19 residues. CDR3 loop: CASSELASGRSSNTGELFF. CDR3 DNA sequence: TGTGCCAGCAGTGAATTGGCTAGCGGGAGGTCCTCGAACACCGGGGAGCTGTTTTTT.

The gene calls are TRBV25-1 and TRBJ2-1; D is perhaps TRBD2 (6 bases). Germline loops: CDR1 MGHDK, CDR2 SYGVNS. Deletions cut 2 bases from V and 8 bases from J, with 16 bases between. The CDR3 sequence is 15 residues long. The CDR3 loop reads CASSEGIGSVHEQFF. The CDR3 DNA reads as TGTGCCAGCAGTGAAGGAATCGGGAGCGTCCATGAGCAGTTCTTC.